Listed below are T cell receptor beta chains from one sample, sequenced in a study of early T cells in non-severe SARS-CoV-2 infection. Each CDR3 protein gets one entry after TCRdb re-called the 5' RACE reads with MiXCR. Found here are approximately 98,000 distinct CDR3 sequences, over 10% of them singletons; the top ten hold 3% to 3.5%. Sequenced sample: whole blood. These receptors originate from an adult who was a healthcare worker with PCR-confirmed SARS-CoV-2 infection or an uninfected control (not recorded which). The conserved cysteine and the conserved F or W are not part of the CDR3 here. Rows may omit the clone size; those that give it use once, few, many or a size class.

clone_size j_call v_call cdr3_aa
many TRBJ1-2 TRBV20-1 SPLGPEFNYGYT
many TRBJ2-1 TRBV7-9 ASGPRNEQF
- TRBJ2-1 TRBV15 ATSRGSYNEQF
- TRBJ2-3 TRBV6-4 ASSDSGSPDTQY
few TRBJ1-3 TRBV11-2 ASSPGISGRIYAENTIY
few TRBJ2-5 TRBV29-1 SSLGGGKETQY
- TRBJ2-1 TRBV18 ASSPLPSGLISYNEQF
many TRBJ2-1 TRBV20-1 SAKTSLSYNEQF
few TRBJ1-5 TRBV28 ASSPRGAQPQH
many TRBJ2-7 TRBV7-2 ASRPISSGGEQY
- TRBJ1-6 TRBV10-3 AISDVGGVQGSPLH
- TRBJ2-7 TRBV5-4 ASSRRKEFQPYEQY
- TRBJ1-5 TRBV29-1 SVGGRNQPQH
- TRBJ1-2 TRBV12-3/TRBV12-4 ASSLDKSYGYT
few TRBJ2-1 TRBV18 ASSLDGGEQF
many TRBJ1-1 TRBV28 ASSFSSPGTIGDTEAF